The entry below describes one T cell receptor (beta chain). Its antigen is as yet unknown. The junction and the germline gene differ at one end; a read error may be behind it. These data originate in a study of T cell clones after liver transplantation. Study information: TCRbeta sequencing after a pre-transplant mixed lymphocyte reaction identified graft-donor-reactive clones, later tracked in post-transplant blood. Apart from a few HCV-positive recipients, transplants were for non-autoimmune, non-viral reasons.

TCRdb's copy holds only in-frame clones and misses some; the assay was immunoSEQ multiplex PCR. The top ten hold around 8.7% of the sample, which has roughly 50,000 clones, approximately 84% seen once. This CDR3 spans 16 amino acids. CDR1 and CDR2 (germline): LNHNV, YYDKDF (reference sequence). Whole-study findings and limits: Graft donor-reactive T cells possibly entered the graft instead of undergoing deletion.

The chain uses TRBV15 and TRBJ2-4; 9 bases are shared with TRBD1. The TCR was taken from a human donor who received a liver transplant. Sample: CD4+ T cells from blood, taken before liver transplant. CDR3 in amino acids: CAASRTLQGAINIQYF. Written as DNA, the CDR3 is TGTGCCGCCAGCAGAACACTACAGGGGGCGATAAACATTCAGTACTTC.